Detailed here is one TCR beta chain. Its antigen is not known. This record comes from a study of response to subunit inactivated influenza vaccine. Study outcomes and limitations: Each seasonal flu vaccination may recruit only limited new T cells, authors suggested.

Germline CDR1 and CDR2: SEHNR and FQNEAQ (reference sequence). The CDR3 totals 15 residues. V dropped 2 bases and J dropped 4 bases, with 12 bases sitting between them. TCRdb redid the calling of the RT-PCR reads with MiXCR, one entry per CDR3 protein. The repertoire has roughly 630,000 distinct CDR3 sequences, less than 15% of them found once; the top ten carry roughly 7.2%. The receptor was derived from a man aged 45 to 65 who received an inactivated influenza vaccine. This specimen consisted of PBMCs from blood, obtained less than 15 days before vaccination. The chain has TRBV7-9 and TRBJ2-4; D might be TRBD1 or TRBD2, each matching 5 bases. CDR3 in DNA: TGTGCCAGCAGCTTAATTTCGGGGCTGAAAAACATTCAGTACTTC. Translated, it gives CASSLISGLKNIQYF. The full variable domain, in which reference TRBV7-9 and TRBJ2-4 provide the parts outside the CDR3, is DTGVSQNPRHKITKRGQNVTFRCDPISEHNRLYWYRQTLGQGPEFLTYFQNEAQLEKSRLLSDRFSAERPKGSFSTLEIQRTEQGDSAMYLCASSLISGLKNIQYFGAGTRLSVL.